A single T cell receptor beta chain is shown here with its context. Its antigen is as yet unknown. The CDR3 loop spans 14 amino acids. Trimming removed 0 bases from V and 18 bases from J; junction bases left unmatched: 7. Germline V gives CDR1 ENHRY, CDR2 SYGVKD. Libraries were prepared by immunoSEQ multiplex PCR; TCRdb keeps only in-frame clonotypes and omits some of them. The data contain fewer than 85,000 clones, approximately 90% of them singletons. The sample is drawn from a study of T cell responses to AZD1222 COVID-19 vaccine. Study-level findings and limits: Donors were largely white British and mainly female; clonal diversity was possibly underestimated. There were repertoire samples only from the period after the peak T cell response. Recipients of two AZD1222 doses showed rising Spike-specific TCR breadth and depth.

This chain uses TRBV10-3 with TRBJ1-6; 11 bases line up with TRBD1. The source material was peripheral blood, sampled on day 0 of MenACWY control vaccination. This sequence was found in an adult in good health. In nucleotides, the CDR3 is TGTGCCATCAGTGAGTCGGGACAGGGGGAAATCCACCACTTT. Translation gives CAISESGQGEIHHF.